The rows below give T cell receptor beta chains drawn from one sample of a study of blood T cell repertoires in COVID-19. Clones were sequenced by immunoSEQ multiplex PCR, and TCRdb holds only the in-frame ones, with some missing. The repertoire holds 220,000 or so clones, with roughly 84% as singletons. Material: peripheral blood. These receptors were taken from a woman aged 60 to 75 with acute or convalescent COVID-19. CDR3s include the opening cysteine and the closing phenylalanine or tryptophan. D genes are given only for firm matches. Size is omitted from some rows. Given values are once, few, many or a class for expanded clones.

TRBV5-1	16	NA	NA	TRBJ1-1	CASSLGTRTGNTEAFF	TGCGCCAGCAGCTTGGGGACTCGGACGGGGAACACTGAAGCTTTCTTT
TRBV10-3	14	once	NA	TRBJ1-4	CAISAQGTNEKLFF	TGTGCCATCAGCGCACAGGGAACTAATGAAAAACTGTTTTTT
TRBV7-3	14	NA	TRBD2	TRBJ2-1	CASSSGLANNEQFF	TGTGCCAGCAGCTCCGGACTAGCGAACAATGAGCAGTTCTTC
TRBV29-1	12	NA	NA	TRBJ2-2	CSVEQYTGELFF	TGCAGCGTTGAACAGTACACCGGGGAGCTGTTTTTT
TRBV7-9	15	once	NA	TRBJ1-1	CASSFSGAQNTEAFF	TGTGCCAGCAGCTTTTCAGGGGCACAGAACACTGAAGCTTTCTTT
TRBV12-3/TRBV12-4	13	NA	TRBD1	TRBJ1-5	CASSSTGNQPQHF	TGTGCCAGCAGTTCGACAGGGAATCAGCCCCAGCATTTT
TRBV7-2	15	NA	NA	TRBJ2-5	CASSFREAWEETQYF	TGTGCCAGCAGCTTCAGGGAGGCCTGGGAGGAGACCCAGTACTTC
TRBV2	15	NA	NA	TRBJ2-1	CASSFDSNSYNEQFF	TGTGCCAGCAGCTTTGACTCAAACTCCTACAATGAGCAGTTCTTC
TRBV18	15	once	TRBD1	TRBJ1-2	CASSPPMKPDRDYTF	TGTGCCAGCTCACCACCTATGAAGCCGGACAGGGACTACACCTTC
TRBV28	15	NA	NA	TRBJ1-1	CASSLPRQGSTEAFF	TGTGCCAGCAGTCTTCCCCGGCAGGGGAGCACTGAAGCTTTCTTT
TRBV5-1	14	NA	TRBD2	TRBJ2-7	CASSKNRDYSEQYF	TGCGCCAGCAGTAAAAACCGGGACTATTCCGAGCAGTACTTC
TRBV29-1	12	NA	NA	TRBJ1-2	CSVDRALYGYTF	TGCAGCGTTGACAGGGCCCTCTATGGCTACACCTTC
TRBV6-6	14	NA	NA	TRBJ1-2	CASTSPRAGYGYTF	TGTGCCAGCACCTCCCCGAGGGCAGGATATGGCTACACCTTC
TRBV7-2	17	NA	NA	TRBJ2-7	CASSLAVAAAVSYEQYF	TGTGCCAGCAGCTTAGCGGTGGCGGCCGCGGTTTCCTACGAGCAGTACTTC
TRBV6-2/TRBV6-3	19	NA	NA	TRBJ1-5	CASSYLPTPGRDPNQPQHF	TGTGCCAGCAGTTACCTACCAACCCCGGGTAGAGACCCCAATCAGCCCCAGCATTTT
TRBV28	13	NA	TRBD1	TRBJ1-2	CASSRPQGGGYTF	TGTGCCAGCAGTCGACCACAGGGGGGAGGCTACACCTTC
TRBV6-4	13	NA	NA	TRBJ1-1	CASSEARDTEAFF	TGTGCCAGCAGTGAGGCCAGGGACACTGAAGCTTTCTTT
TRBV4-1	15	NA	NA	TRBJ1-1	CASSQEGGGYTEAFF	TGCGCCAGCAGCCAAGAGGGGGGTGGGTACACTGAAGCTTTCTTT
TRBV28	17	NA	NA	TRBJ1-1	CASSPWWGDSMNTEAFF	TGTGCCAGCAGTCCATGGTGGGGGGATTCCATGAACACTGAAGCTTTCTTT
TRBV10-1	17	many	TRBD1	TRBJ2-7	CASSESVPGGTSYEQYF	TGCGCCAGCAGTGAGTCGGTCCCAGGGGGCACCTCCTACGAGCAGTACTTC
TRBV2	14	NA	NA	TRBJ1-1	CASSTQVANTEAFF	TGTGCCAGCAGTACCCAGGTCGCGAACACTGAAGCTTTCTTT
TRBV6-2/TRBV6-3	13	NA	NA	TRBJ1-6	CASSDGGNSPLHF	TGTGCCAGCAGCGACGGGGGGAATTCACCCCTCCACTTT
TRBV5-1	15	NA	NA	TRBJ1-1	CASSLLVGGGTEAFF	TGCGCCAGCAGCTTGTTGGTAGGCGGCGGCACTGAAGCTTTCTTT
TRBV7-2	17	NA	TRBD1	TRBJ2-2	CASSLQQGLGITGELFF	TGTGCCAGCAGCCTACAACAGGGGTTGGGAATTACCGGGGAGCTGTTTTTT
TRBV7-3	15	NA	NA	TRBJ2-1	CASSSPSNHYNEQFF	TGTGCCAGCAGCTCCCCTAGTAATCATTACAATGAGCAGTTCTTC
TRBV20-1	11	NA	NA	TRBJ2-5	CSAPQRETQYF	TGCAGTGCTCCCCAGCGAGAGACCCAGTACTTC
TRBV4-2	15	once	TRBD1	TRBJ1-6	CASSQGQGSNSPLHF	TGTGCCAGCAGCCAAGGACAGGGGAGTAATTCACCCCTCCACTTT
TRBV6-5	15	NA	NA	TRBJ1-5	CAIQLGAYSNQPQHF	TGTGCCATCCAGTTGGGGGCTTATAGCAATCAGCCCCAGCATTTT
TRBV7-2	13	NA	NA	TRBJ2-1	CASSFARDNEQFF	TGTGCCAGCAGCTTTGCCCGGGACAATGAGCAGTTCTTC
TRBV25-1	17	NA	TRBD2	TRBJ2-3	CASGKFAGGTERDTQYF	TGTGCCAGCGGTAAATTTGCGGGGGGTACCGAGAGAGATACGCAGTATTTT
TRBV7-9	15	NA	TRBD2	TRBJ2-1	CASSLLAGGHNEQFF	TGTGCCAGCAGCTTATTAGCGGGGGGACACAATGAGCAGTTCTTC
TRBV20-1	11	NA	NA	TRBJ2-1	CSASLAYEQFF	TGCAGTGCTTCACTAGCTTATGAGCAGTTCTTC
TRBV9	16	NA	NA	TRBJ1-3	CASSVASGILGNTIYF	TGTGCCAGCAGCGTAGCGTCAGGGATACTTGGAAACACCATATATTTT
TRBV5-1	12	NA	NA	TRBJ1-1	CASSSGYTEAFF	TGCGCCAGCAGCTCGGGATACACTGAAGCTTTCTTT
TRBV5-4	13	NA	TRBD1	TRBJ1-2	CASSSDRGHGYTF	TGTGCCAGCAGCTCGGACAGGGGGCATGGCTACACCTTC
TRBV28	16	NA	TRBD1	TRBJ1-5	CASSLTGTGINQPQHF	TGTGCCAGCAGTTTAACCGGGACAGGAATCAATCAGCCCCAGCATTTT
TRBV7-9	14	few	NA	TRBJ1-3	CASSQTGAGNTIYF	TGTGCCAGCAGCCAGACAGGTGCTGGAAACACCATATATTTT
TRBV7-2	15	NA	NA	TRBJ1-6	CASSLDAGGGVGLHF	TGTGCCAGCAGCTTAGACGCCGGTGGGGGGGTCGGCCTCCACTTT
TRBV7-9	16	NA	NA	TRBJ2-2	CASSLLIRGHTGELFF	TGTGCCAGCAGCTTATTGATCAGGGGACACACCGGGGAGCTGTTTTTT
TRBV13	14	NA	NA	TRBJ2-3	CASSLGGFTDTQYF	TGTGCCAGCAGCTTAGGGGGCTTCACAGATACGCAGTATTTT
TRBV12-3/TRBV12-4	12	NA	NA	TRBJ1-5	CASSFNNQPQHF	TGTGCCAGCAGTTTCAACAATCAGCCCCAGCATTTT
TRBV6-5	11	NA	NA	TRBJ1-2	CASTQGRGYTF	TGTGCCAGCACGCAGGGTCGGGGCTACACCTTC
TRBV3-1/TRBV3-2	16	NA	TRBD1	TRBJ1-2	CASSQAVPGQGNGYTF	TGTGCCAGCAGCCAAGCCGTCCCGGGACAGGGAAATGGCTACACCTTC
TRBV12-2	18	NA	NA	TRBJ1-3	CASRKITPPNQAGNTIYF	TGTGCAAGTCGTAAAATAACCCCTCCTAATCAAGCTGGAAACACCATATATTTT
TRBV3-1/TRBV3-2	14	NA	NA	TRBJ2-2	CASSQLGGPGELFF	TGTGCCAGCAGCCAACTAGGAGGGCCCGGGGAGCTGTTTTTT
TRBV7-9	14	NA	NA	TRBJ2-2	CASTLGANTGELFF	TGTGCCAGCACTCTCGGGGCGAACACCGGGGAGCTGTTTTTT
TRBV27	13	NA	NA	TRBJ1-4	CASRQGVGEKLFF	TGTGCCAGCAGACAGGGTGTTGGGGAAAAACTGTTTTTT
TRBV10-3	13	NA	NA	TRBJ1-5	CAISRQQDQPQHF	TGTGCCATCAGTAGACAGCAGGATCAGCCCCAGCATTTT
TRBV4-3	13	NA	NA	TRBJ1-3	CASSQKRGNTIYF	TGCGCCAGCAGCCAAAAGAGGGGAAACACCATATATTTT
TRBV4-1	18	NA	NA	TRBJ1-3	CASSQDWGTYGSGNTIYF	TGCGCCAGCAGCCAAGATTGGGGGACATATGGCTCTGGAAACACCATATATTTT
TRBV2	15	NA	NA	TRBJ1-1	CASSEARGRESEAFF	TGTGCCAGCAGTGAAGCGAGAGGTCGGGAAAGCGAAGCTTTCTTT
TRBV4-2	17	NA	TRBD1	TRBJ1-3	CASSPETGTFSGNTIYF	TGTGCCAGCAGCCCGGAGACAGGGACATTCTCTGGAAACACCATATATTTT